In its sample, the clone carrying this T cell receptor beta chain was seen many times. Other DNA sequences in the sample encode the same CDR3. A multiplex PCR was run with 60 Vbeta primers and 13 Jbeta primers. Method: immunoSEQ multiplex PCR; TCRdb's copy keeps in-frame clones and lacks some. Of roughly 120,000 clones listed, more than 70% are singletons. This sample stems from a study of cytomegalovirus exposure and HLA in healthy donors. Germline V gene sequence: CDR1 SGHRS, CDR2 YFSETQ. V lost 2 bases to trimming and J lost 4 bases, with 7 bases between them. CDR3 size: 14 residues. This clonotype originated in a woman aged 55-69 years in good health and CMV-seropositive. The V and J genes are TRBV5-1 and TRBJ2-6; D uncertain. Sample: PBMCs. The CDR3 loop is CASSLTAGANVLTF. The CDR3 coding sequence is TGCGCCAGCAGCTTAACAGCCGGGGCCAACGTCCTGACTTTC.